The source of this T cell receptor beta chain is a study of T cell responses to AZD1222 COVID-19 vaccine. Method: immunoSEQ multiplex PCR; TCRdb's copy keeps in-frame clones and lacks some. The table lists around 130,000 clones, over 75% of them singletons. The receptor's source is an adult in good health. Sequencing was performed on peripheral blood, taken on day 0 of MenACWY control vaccination.

CDR3 coding DNA: TGTGCCAGTCGAGCAGGGGAGGGCACTGAAGCTTTCTTT. This codes for CASRAGEGTEAFF. The V call is TRBV19, the J call TRBJ1-1; maybe TRBD1 (6 bases). The CDR3 consists of 13 residues. Germline-derived CDR1 and CDR2 are LNHDA and SQIVND (reference sequence). V lost 8 bases and J 4 bases, leaving 14 bases between the germline ends.